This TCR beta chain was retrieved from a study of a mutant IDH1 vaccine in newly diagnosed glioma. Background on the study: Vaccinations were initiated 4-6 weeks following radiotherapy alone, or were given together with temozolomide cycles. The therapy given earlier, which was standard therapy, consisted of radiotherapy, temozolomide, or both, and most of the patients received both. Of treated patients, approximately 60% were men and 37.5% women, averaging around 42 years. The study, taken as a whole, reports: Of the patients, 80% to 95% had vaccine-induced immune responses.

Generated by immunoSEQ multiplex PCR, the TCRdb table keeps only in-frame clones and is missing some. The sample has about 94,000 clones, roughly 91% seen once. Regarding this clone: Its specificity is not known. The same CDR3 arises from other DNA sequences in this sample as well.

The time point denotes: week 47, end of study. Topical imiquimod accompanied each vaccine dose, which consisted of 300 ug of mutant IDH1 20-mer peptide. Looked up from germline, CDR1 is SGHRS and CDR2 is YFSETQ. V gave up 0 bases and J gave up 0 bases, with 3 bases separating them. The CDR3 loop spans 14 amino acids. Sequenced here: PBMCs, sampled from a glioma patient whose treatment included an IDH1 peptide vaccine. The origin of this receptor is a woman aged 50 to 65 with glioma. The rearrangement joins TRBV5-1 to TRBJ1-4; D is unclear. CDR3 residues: CASSLGATNEKLFF. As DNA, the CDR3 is TGCGCCAGCAGCTTGGGAGCAACTAATGAAAAACTGTTTTTT.